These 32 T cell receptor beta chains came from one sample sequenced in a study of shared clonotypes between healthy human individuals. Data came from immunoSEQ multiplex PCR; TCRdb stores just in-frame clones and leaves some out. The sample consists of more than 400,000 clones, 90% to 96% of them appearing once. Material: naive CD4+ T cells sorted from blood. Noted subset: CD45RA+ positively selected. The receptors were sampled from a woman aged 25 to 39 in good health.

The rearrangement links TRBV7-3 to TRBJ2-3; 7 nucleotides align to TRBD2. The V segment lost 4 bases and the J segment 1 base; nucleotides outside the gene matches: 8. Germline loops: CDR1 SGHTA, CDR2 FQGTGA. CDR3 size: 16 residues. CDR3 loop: CASSSAGAGGTDTQYF. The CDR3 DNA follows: TGTGCCAGCAGCTCCGCTGGGGCGGGAGGCACAGATACGCAGTATTTT.

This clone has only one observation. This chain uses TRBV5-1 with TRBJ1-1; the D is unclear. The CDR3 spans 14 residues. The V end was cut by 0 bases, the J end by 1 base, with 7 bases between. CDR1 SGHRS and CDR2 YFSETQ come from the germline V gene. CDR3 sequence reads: CASSLGHRNTEAFF. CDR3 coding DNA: TGCGCCAGCAGCTTGGGGCACAGGAACACTGAAGCTTTCTTT.

The CDR3 region is CASSSHNSEKLFF. In DNA form, the CDR3 reads TGTGCCAGCAGTTCCCACAACAGTGAAAAACTGTTTTTT. This chain uses TRBV28 with TRBJ1-4; D is ambiguous. Germline V lookup: CDR1 MDHEN, CDR2 SYDVKM. This CDR3 contains 13 residues. Between the trimmed V and J ends, which lost 4 bases and 7 bases, there was a span of 10 bases.

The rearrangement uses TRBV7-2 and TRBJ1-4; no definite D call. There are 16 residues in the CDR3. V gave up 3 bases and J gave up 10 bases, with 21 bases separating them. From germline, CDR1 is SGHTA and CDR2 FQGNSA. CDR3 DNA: TGTGCCAGCAGCTTGGGCGGCGCAGGCTCCATAGGAAAACTGTTTTTT. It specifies CASSLGGAGSIGKLFF.

The CDR3 reads CASSLDLRTRKETQYF. The CDR3 nucleotides read TGTGCCAGCAGCTTGGACTTGCGGACTAGGAAGGAGACCCAGTACTTC. V is TRBV5-4 and J is TRBJ2-5, with 7 bases aligning to TRBD2. CDR3 size: 16 residues. V lost 0 bases and J lost 5; bases outside the gene matches: 10. Germline V lookup: CDR1 SGHNT, CDR2 YYREEE (reference sequence).

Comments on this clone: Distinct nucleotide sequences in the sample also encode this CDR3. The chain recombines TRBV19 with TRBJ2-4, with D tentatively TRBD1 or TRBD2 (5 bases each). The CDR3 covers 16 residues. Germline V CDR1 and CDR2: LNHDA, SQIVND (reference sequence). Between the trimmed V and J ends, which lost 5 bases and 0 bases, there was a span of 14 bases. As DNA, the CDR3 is TGTGCCAGTAGTGTGACGGGACGGGGAGCCAAAAACATTCAGTACTTC. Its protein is CASSVTGRGAKNIQYF.

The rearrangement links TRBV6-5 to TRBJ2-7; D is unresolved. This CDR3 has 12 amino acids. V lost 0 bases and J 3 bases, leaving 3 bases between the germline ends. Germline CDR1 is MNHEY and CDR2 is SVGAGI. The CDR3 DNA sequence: TGTGCCAGCAGTTACTCACTCTACGAGCAGTACTTC. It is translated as CASSYSLYEQYF.

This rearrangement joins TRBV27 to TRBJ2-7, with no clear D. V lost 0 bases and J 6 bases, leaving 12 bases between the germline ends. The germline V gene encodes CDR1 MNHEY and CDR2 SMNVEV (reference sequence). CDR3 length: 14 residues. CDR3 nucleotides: TGTGCCAGCAGTTTATCTGCTGGGCTGGGCGAGCAGTACTTC. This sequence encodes CASSLSAGLGEQYF.

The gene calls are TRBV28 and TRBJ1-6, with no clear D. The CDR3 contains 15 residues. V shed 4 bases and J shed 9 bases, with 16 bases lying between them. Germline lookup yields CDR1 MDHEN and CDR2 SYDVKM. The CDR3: CASSSPGGRGSPLHF. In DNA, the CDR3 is TGTGCCAGCAGTTCGCCGGGCGGTCGTGGTTCACCCCTCCACTTT.

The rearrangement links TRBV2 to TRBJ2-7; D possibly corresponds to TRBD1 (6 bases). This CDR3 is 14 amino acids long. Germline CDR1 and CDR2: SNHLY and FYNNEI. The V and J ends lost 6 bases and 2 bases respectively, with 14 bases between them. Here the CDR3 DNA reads TGTGCCAGCAGCGGCCGCAGGGGTACCTACGAGCAGTACTTC. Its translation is CASSGRRGTYEQYF.

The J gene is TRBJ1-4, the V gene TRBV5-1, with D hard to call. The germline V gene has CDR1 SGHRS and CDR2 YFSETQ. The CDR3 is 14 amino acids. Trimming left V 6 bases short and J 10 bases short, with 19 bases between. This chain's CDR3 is CASTTPQAPGKLFF. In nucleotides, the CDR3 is TGCGCCAGCACCACTCCCCAAGCCCCGGGAAAACTGTTTTTT.

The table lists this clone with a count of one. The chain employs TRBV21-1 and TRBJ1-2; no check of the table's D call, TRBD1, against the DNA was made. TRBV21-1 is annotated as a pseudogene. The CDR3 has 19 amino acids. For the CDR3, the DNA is TGTGCCAGCAGCCACATAAAAGCAAAGAAGGGGGCAGGAAACTATGGCTACACCTTC. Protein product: CASSHIKAKKGAGNYGYTF.

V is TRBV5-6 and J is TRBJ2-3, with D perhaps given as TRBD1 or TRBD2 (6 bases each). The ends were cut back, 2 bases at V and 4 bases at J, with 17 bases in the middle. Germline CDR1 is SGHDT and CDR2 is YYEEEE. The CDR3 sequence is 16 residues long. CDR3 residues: CASSLRGVFSSDTQYF. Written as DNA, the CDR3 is TGTGCCAGCAGCTTAAGGGGGGTTTTTTCATCAGATACGCAGTATTTT.

Here the CDR3 reads CASSYRRVGGQPQHF. CDR3 DNA: TGTGCCAGCAGCTATAGACGGGTAGGAGGTCAGCCCCAGCATTTT. V usage is TRBV5-8 and J usage is TRBJ1-5; no definite D call. Trimming cost V 3 bases and J 6 bases, with 16 bases left between them. Germline V gene data show CDR1 as SGHTS and CDR2 as YDEGEE. This CDR3 has 15 residues.

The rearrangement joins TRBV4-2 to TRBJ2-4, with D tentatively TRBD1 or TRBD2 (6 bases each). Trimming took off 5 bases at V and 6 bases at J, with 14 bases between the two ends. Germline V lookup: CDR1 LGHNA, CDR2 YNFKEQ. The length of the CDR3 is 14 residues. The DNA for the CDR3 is TGTGCCAGCAGCTTGGACGGGGGCGGAAACATTCAGTACTTC. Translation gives CASSLDGGGNIQYF.

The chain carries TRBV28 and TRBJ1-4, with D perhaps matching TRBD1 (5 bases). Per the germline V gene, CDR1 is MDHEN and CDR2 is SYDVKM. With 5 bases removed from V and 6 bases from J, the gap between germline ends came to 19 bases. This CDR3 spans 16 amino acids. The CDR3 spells CASSGILGRPHEKLFF. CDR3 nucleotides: TGTGCCAGCAGTGGAATCTTGGGGCGACCTCATGAAAAACTGTTTTTT.

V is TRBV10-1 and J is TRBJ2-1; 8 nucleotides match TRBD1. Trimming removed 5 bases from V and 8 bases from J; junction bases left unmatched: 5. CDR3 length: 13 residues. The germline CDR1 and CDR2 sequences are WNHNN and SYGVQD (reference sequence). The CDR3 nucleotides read TGCGCCAGCAGTCTTCCACAGGGGGATGAGCAGTTCTTC. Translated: CASSLPQGDEQFF.

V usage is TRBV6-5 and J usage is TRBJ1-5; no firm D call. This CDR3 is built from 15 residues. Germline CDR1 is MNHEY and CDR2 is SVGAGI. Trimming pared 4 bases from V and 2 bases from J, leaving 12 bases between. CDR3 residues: CASSSLNWGNQPQHF. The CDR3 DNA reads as TGTGCCAGCAGTTCCCTTAACTGGGGCAATCAGCCCCAGCATTTT.

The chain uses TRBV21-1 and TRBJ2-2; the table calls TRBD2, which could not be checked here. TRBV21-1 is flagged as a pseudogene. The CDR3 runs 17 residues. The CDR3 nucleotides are TGTGCCAGCAGCAAACTCAGCGGGAATGAAAACACCGGGGAGCTGTTTTTT. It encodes CASSKLSGNENTGELFF.

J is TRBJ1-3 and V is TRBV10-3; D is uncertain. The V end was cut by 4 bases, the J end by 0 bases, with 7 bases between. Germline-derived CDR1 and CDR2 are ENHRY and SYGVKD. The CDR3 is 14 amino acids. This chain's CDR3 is CAISGSTSGNTIYF. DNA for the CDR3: TGTGCCATCAGTGGCAGTACCTCTGGAAACACCATATATTTT.

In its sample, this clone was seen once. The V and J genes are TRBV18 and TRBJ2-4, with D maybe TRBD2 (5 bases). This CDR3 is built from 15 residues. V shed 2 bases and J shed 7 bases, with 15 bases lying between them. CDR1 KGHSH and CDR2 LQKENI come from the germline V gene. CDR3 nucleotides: TGTGCCAGCTCACCATTGGTAGGACCGGGGAACATTCAGTACTTC. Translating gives CASSPLVGPGNIQYF.

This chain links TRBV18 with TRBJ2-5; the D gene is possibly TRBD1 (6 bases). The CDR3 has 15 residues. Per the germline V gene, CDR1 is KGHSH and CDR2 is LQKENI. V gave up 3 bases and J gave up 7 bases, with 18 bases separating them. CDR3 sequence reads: CASSPTGTGSRTQYF. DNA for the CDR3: TGTGCCAGCTCACCGACAGGCACCGGTTCGCGGACCCAGTACTTC. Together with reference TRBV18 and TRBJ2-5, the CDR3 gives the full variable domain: NAGVMQNPRHLVRRRGQEARLRCSPMKGHSHVYWYRQLPEEGLKFMVYLQKENIIDESGMPKERFSAEFPKEGPSILRIQQVVRGDSAAYFCASSPTGTGSRTQYFGPGTRLLVL.

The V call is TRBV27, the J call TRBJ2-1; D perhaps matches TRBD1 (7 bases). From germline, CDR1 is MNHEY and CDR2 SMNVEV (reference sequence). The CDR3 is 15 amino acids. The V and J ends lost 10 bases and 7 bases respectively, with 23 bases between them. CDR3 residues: CAIKSDRARGNEQFF. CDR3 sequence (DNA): TGTGCCATCAAAAGCGACAGGGCCCGGGGGAATGAGCAGTTCTTC.

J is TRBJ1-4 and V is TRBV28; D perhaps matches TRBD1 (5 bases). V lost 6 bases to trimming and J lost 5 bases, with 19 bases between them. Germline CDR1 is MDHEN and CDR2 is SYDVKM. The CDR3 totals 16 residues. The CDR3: CASRRRGFRGNEKLFF. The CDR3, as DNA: TGTGCCAGCAGACGACGTGGTTTTCGGGGGAATGAAAAACTGTTTTTT.

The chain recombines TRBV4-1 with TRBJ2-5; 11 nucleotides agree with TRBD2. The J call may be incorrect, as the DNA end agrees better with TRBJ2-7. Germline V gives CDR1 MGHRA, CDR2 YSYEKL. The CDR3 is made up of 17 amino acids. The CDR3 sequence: CASSQEILAGGQSEQYF. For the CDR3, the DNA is TGCGCCAGCAGCCAAGAGATTTTAGCGGGAGGGCAATCCGAGCAGTACTTC.

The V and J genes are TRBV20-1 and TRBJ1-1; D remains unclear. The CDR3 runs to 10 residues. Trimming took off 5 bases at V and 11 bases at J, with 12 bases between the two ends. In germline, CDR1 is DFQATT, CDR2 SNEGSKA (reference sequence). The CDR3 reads CSAPIGLAFF. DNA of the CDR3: TGCAGTGCTCCCATTGGATTGGCTTTCTTT.

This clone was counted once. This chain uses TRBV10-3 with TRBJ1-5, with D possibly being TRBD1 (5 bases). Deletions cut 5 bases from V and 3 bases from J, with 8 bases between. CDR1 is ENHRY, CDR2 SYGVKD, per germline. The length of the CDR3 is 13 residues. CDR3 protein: CAISSGLNQPQHF. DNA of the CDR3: TGTGCCATCAGTTCAGGGCTCAATCAGCCCCAGCATTTT.

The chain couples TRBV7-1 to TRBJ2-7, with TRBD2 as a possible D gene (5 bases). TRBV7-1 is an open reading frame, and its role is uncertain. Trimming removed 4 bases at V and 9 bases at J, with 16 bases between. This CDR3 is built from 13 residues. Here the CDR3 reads CASSLAPREGQYF. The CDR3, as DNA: TGTGCCAGCAGCTTAGCTCCCCGAGAGGGGCAGTACTTC.

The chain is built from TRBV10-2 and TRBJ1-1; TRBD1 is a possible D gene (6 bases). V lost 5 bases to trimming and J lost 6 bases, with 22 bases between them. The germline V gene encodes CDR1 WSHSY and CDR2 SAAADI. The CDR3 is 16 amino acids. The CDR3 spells CASSPTSGGPGPEAFF. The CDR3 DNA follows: TGCGCCAGCAGTCCTACCTCCGGGGGGCCCGGCCCTGAAGCTTTCTTT.

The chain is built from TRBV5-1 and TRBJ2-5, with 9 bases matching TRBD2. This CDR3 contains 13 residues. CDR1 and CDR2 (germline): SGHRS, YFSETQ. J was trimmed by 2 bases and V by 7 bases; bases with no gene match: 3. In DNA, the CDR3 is TGCGCCAGCTATAGCGGGAGACAAGAGACCCAGTACTTC. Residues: CASYSGRQETQYF.

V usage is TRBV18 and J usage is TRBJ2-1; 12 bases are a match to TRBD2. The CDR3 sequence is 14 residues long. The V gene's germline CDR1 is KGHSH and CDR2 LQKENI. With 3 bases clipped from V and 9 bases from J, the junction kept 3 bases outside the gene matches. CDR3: CASSPLAGGGEQFF. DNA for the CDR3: TGTGCCAGCTCACCCCTAGCGGGAGGGGGTGAGCAGTTCTTC.

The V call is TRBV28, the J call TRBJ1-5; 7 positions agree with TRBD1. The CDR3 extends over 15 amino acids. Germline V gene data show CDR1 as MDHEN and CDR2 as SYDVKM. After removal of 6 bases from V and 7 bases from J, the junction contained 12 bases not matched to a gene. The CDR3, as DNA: TGTGCCAGCAGACCGGACAGGATACCTGGCCAGCCCCAGCATTTT. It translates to CASRPDRIPGQPQHF.